The 32 T cell receptor beta chains below were found in one sample sequenced in a study of blood T cell repertoires in COVID-19. The method was immunoSEQ multiplex PCR; TCRdb's version includes in-frame clones alone and lacks a portion of them. The sample has over 200,000 clones; 75% to 85% are singletons. Sequencing was performed on peripheral blood. The receptors come from a woman aged 25-40 years with COVID-19, enrolled during active disease.

V usage is TRBV2 and J usage is TRBJ2-5; the match to TRBD1 covers 7 bases. CDR1 and CDR2 from the germline V gene are SNHLY and FYNNEI. V trimming: 7 bases; J trimming: 1 base; junction bases outside the gene matches: 6. The CDR3 consists of 14 residues. CDR3 amino acids: CASINRGVQETQYF. The DNA for the CDR3 is TGTGCCAGCATCAACAGGGGAGTCCAAGAGACCCAGTACTTC. Full variable domain (rest looked up from reference TRBV2 and TRBJ2-5): EPEVTQTPSHQVTQMGQEVILRCVPISNHLYFYWYRQILGQKVEFLVSFYNNEISEKSEIFDDQFSVERPDGSNFTLKIRSTKLEDSAMYFCASINRGVQETQYFGPGTRLLVL.

The V and J genes are TRBV10-3 and TRBJ2-1, with TRBD2 identical over 16 bases. The V and J ends lost 5 bases and 7 bases, in that order; junction bases with no gene match: 11. Germline V lookup: CDR1 ENHRY, CDR2 SYGVKD. The CDR3 totals 18 residues. As DNA, the CDR3 is TGTGCCATCAGTTACGAAACGGGACTAGCGGGGGGGCGTAATGAGCAGTTCTTC. Translating it yields CAISYETGLAGGRNEQFF.

V usage is TRBV5-1 and J usage is TRBJ2-2, with 8 bases identical to TRBD2. V trimming: 4 bases; J trimming: 6 bases; junction bases outside the gene matches: 11. The germline gives CDR1 SGHRS, CDR2 YFSETQ. This CDR3 has 16 amino acids. The CDR3 sequence is CASSHRSGRGPGELFF. As DNA, the CDR3 is TGCGCCAGCAGCCACAGGAGCGGGAGAGGCCCCGGGGAGCTGTTTTTT.

The rearrangement joins TRBV11-3 to TRBJ2-1; 11 nucleotides align to TRBD1. V gave up 1 base and J gave up 7 bases; unmatched junction bases: 6. Germline lookup yields CDR1 SGHNT and CDR2 YENEEA. This CDR3 is built from 16 residues. As DNA, the CDR3 is TGTGCCAGCAGCTTAGGAGGACAGGGGGCGCCTAATGAGCAGTTCTTC. Amino acids: CASSLGGQGAPNEQFF.

The chain has TRBV5-6 and TRBJ1-4; weak D call: TRBD1 (6 bases). Trimming cost V 4 bases and J 4 bases, with 11 bases left between them. This CDR3 comprises 14 residues. Looked up from germline, CDR1 is SGHDT and CDR2 is YYEEEE. CDR3 sequence (DNA): TGTGCCAGCAGCCTACAGGGTGTTAATGAAAAACTGTTTTTT. It encodes CASSLQGVNEKLFF.

Points on this clone: The sample carries other DNA sequences with the same CDR3. J is TRBJ2-5 and V is TRBV6-5; no definite D call. The CDR3 is 12 amino acids. Germline V gives CDR1 MNHEY, CDR2 SVGAGI. The ends were cut back, 8 bases at V and 3 bases at J, with 10 bases in the middle. The CDR3 nucleotides are TGTGCCAGCCGAGTCGGAGAAGAGACCCAGTACTTC. Translated: CASRVGEETQYF.

This chain links TRBV7-2 with TRBJ2-4, with 9 positions matching TRBD2. CDR1 is SGHTA and CDR2 is FQGNSA in the germline V gene. After removal of 0 bases from V and 11 bases from J, the junction contained 11 bases not matched to a gene. The CDR3 runs to 16 residues. The CDR3 nucleotides read TGTGCCAGCAGCTTAGCGCCACTAGCGGGTTCAGGGGTTCAGTACTTC. It is translated as CASSLAPLAGSGVQYF. The full variable domain, with the rest looked up from reference TRBV7-2 and TRBJ2-4, is GAGVSQSPSNKVTEKGKDVELRCDPISGHTALYWYRQSLGQGLEFLIYFQGNSAPDKSGLPSDRFSAERTGGSVSTLTIQRTQQEDSAVYLCASSLAPLAGSGVQYFGAGTRLSVL.

The CDR3 loop is CASSPGVTGELFF. CDR3 DNA sequence: TGTGCCAGCAGTCCCGGAGTCACCGGGGAGCTGTTTTTT. This rearrangement joins TRBV11-3 to TRBJ2-2; D is unclear. This CDR3 is built from 13 residues. V lost 6 bases to trimming and J lost 4 bases, with 9 bases between them. CDR1 is SGHNT, CDR2 YENEEA, per germline.

The chain links TRBV19 to TRBJ1-1; TRBD1 agrees at 9 bases. The junction had 4 bases not matched to a gene; V was cut back by 5 bases and J by 6 bases. In germline, CDR1 is LNHDA, CDR2 SQIVND (reference sequence). This CDR3 is 13 amino acids long. CDR3 sequence (DNA): TGTGCCAGTAGTTTCCGACAGGGGGCTGAAGCTTTCTTT. It translates to CASSFRQGAEAFF.

The V call is TRBV29-1, the J call TRBJ2-1; D is ambiguous. V lost 3 bases and J lost 6, with 6 bases in between. The CDR3 is 11 residues long. Germline CDR1 reads SQVTM; CDR2 reads ANQGSEA. The CDR3 DNA sequence: TGCAGCGTTGACCCTCCCAATGAGCAGTTCTTC. This sequence encodes CSVDPPNEQFF.

V usage is TRBV3-1 (or the pseudogene TRBV3-2) and J usage is TRBJ2-3; perhaps TRBD2 as D (6 bases). Trimming stripped 1 base from V and 0 bases from J, with 17 bases between. CDR1 LGHDT and CDR2 YNNKEL come from the germline V gene (reference sequence). The CDR3 has 18 residues. The CDR3 DNA sequence: TGTGCCAGCAGCCAAGTGCGTGGTCTAGCGCTAAGCACAGATACGCAGTATTTT. Its protein product is CASSQVRGLALSTDTQYF.

The V gene is TRBV19, the J gene TRBJ2-5; TRBD2 matches at 8 bases. Per germline, CDR1 LNHDA and CDR2 SQIVND (reference sequence). Germline trimming cut 5 bases from V and 7 bases from J; bases unmatched to any gene: 9. This CDR3 spans 14 amino acids. Here the CDR3 DNA reads TGTGCCAGTAGTCCCTCGGGAGGGATGGGGACCCAGTACTTC. Translated: CASSPSGGMGTQYF.

The chain employs TRBV4-1 and TRBJ1-5; no firm D call. Trimming took off 4 bases at V and 0 bases at J, with 13 bases between the two ends. CDR1 and CDR2 (germline): MGHRA, YSYEKL. This CDR3 region has 16 residues. The CDR3 nucleotides read TGCGCCAGCAGCCTCACTCGGGGTTCTAGCAATCAGCCCCAGCATTTT. This codes for CASSLTRGSSNQPQHF.

The rearrangement links TRBV7-9 to TRBJ1-4; D is undetermined. CDR3 length: 13 residues. Looked up from germline, CDR1 is SEHNR and CDR2 is FQNEAQ (reference sequence). Trimming cost V 5 bases and J 5 bases, with 9 bases left between them. The CDR3 DNA is TGTGCCAGCAGCCGGGGATCGAATGAAAAACTGTTTTTT. This encodes CASSRGSNEKLFF.

The rearrangement joins TRBV7-8 to TRBJ1-1; TRBD1 agrees at 7 bases. The CDR3 totals 13 residues. J gave up 1 base and V 5 bases, and 1 base lay outside the gene matches. Germline CDR1 is SGHVS and CDR2 is FQNEAQ. CDR3 residues: CASSRDRNTEAFF. Written as DNA, the CDR3 is TGTGCCAGCAGCCGGGACAGGAACACTGAAGCTTTCTTT.

V usage is TRBV7-2 and J usage is TRBJ2-7; 11 nucleotides match TRBD1. The germline V gene has CDR1 SGHTA and CDR2 FQGNSA. V gave up 4 bases and J gave up 4 bases; unmatched junction bases: 0. CDR3 size: 13 residues. The CDR3 DNA is TGTGCCAGCAGCTGGGACAGGGGGTACGAGCAGTACTTC. Translation gives CASSWDRGYEQYF.

This rearrangement joins TRBV6-6 to TRBJ2-1; TRBD2 matches 7 bases. The CDR3 consists of 15 residues. The V gene's germline CDR1 is MNHNY and CDR2 SVGAGI (reference sequence). J was trimmed by 4 bases and V by 2 bases; bases with no gene match: 5. Written as DNA, the CDR3 is TGTGCCAGCAGTTACGGGCTAGCGGCTTACAATGAGCAGTTCTTC. Protein: CASSYGLAAYNEQFF.

The chain is built from TRBV20-1 and TRBJ1-5; 8 nucleotides align to TRBD1. Germline V gene data show CDR1 as DFQATT and CDR2 as SNEGSKA (reference sequence). J lost 6 bases, V lost 3 bases, and 7 bases had no gene match. CDR3 length equals 14 residues. The CDR3, as DNA: TGCAGTGCTAGTGTGGGACAGGCGGGTCAGCCCCAGCATTTT. Translated: CSASVGQAGQPQHF.

The chain recombines TRBV7-2 with TRBJ2-1; no clear D gene. Germline CDR1 SGHTA, CDR2 FQGNSA. This CDR3 has 14 amino acids. The ends were cut back, 4 bases at V and 6 bases at J, with 13 bases in the middle. In nucleotides, the CDR3 is TGTGCCAGCAGCTCTAGGCGCACCGGCAATGAGCAGTTCTTC. Translating gives CASSSRRTGNEQFF.

The DNA for the CDR3 is TGTGCCAGCAGACCCCTTCCGGGACAGGGAGCTTGGGAGACCCAGTACTTC. Translating it yields CASRPLPGQGAWETQYF. The rearrangement uses TRBV27 and TRBJ2-5, with TRBD1 identical over 9 bases. CDR1 is MNHEY, CDR2 SMNVEV, per germline (reference sequence). The CDR3 sequence is 17 residues long. V lost 6 bases, J lost 5 bases, and 16 bases stayed unmatched.

The chain has TRBV2 and TRBJ1-2, with 7 bases identical to TRBD1. The CDR3 consists of 15 residues. Germline V gene data show CDR1 as SNHLY and CDR2 as FYNNEI. Trimming took 2 bases from V and 4 from J; bases not matched to a gene: 7. CDR3 in DNA: TGTGCCAGCAGTGAAAGACAGGGTGAAAGCTATGGCTACACCTTC. It specifies CASSERQGESYGYTF.

The chain joins TRBV5-4 to TRBJ1-5; 10 bases map to TRBD1. The CDR3 is made up of 16 amino acids. Germline V CDR1 and CDR2: SGHNT, YYREEE (reference sequence). The V and J ends lost 0 bases and 9 bases, in that order; junction bases with no gene match: 9. The CDR3 spells CASSLGPPGQGRPQHF. CDR3 nucleotide sequence: TGTGCCAGCAGCTTGGGGCCTCCGGGACAGGGGCGGCCCCAGCATTTT. The whole variable domain, remainder taken from reference TRBV5-4 and TRBJ1-5, is ETGVTQSPTHLIKTRGQQVTLRCSSQSGHNTVSWYQQALGQGPQFIFQYYREEENGRGNFPPRFSGLQFPNYSSELNVNALELDDSALYLCASSLGPPGQGRPQHFGDGTRLSIL.

This clone was seen only a few times. The chain is built from TRBV27 and TRBJ1-1, with D possibly matching TRBD1 (5 bases). The CDR3 length is 13 residues. Trimming removed 5 bases at V and 11 bases at J, with 18 bases between. The V gene's germline CDR1 is MNHEY and CDR2 SMNVEV (reference sequence). This chain's CDR3 is CASSITPGLNAFF. Here the CDR3 DNA reads TGTGCCAGCAGTATTACCCCAGGGTTGAATGCTTTCTTT.

This clone was detected only once. This chain uses TRBV5-1 with TRBJ2-1; 9 bases agree with TRBD1. In germline, CDR1 is SGHRS, CDR2 YFSETQ. CDR3 length: 13 amino acids. The ends lost 4 bases at V and 6 bases at J; junction bases unmatched: 2. CDR3 coding DNA: TGCGCCAGCAGCATGGGACAGGGCAATGAGCAGTTCTTC. Translation: CASSMGQGNEQFF.

This chain connects TRBV10-3 to TRBJ2-7; D possibly corresponds to TRBD1 (6 bases). Per germline, CDR1 ENHRY and CDR2 SYGVKD. The ends were cut back, 3 bases at V and 5 bases at J, with 17 bases in the middle. There are 15 residues in the CDR3. The CDR3 is CAISDRTEGGHEQYF. CDR3 DNA sequence: TGTGCCATCAGTGACCGGACAGAAGGTGGCCACGAGCAGTACTTC.

The chain combines TRBV4-3 with TRBJ1-2; D call uncertain. V lost 2 bases and J 3 bases, leaving 13 bases between the germline ends. Germline V gene data show CDR1 as LGHNA and CDR2 as YSLEER. The CDR3 is 15 residues long. The CDR3, as DNA: TGCGCCAGCAGCCAATTGGGCCCGTCGGACTATGGCTACACCTTC. Amino acid sequence: CASSQLGPSDYGYTF.

The J gene is TRBJ2-7, the V gene TRBV7-9, with no clear D. The CDR3 consists of 14 residues. V was shortened by 1 base and J by 1 base, with 8 bases between the two germline ends. Germline values: CDR1 SEHNR, CDR2 FQNEAQ (reference sequence). The CDR3 loop reads CASSLGADSYEQYF. The CDR3 DNA reads TGTGCCAGCAGCTTAGGCGCGGATTCCTACGAGCAGTACTTC. The full variable domain, completed using reference TRBV7-9 and TRBJ2-7, is DTGVSQNPRHKITKRGQNVTFRCDPISEHNRLYWYRQTLGQGPEFLTYFQNEAQLEKSRLLSDRFSAERPKGSFSTLEIQRTEQGDSAMYLCASSLGADSYEQYFGPGTRLTVT.

The chain uses TRBV27 and TRBJ2-7, with 9 bases aligning to TRBD1. The germline V gene encodes CDR1 MNHEY and CDR2 SMNVEV (reference sequence). Trimming at V came to 4 bases and at J to 3 bases, leaving 7 bases not matched to a gene. CDR3 size: 15 residues. CDR3 coding DNA: TGTGCCAGCAGTTCTGGACAGGGGTTGGTCTACGAGCAGTACTTC. Translation: CASSSGQGLVYEQYF.

The genes are TRBV27 and TRBJ1-1, with 7 bases matching TRBD1. Germline loops: CDR1 MNHEY, CDR2 SMNVEV (reference sequence). The CDR3 sequence is 15 residues long. V shed 6 bases and J 5 bases; nucleotides not matched to a gene: 12. Here the CDR3 reads CASSPSDRRGTEAFF. The CDR3 nucleotides read TGTGCCAGCAGCCCATCGGACAGGAGGGGAACTGAAGCTTTCTTT.

The V and J genes are TRBV5-1 and TRBJ1-4; no definite D call. The CDR3 spans 14 residues. V lost 4 bases to trimming and J lost 2 bases, with 9 bases between them. Germline V gene sequence: CDR1 SGHRS, CDR2 YFSETQ. The CDR3 DNA reads as TGCGCCAGCAGCCGGGAGACCACTAATGAAAAACTGTTTTTT. Translated, it gives CASSRETTNEKLFF.

J is TRBJ1-2 and V is TRBV19; no reliable D call. This CDR3 region has 13 residues. Trimming took off 11 bases at V and 5 bases at J, with 18 bases between the two ends. The germline V gene encodes CDR1 LNHDA and CDR2 SQIVND (reference sequence). CDR3 region: CAAGPRAAYGYTF. In DNA, the CDR3 is TGTGCCGCTGGACCGCGGGCAGCATATGGCTACACCTTC.

This clone turned up a few times. The chain joins TRBV9 to TRBJ1-2, with D tentatively TRBD1 (5 bases). V was cut by 7 bases and J by 4 bases, with 14 bases left in between. In germline, CDR1 is SGDLS, CDR2 YYNGEE. The CDR3 runs 13 residues. The CDR3: CASGGGLSYGYTF. The CDR3 coding sequence is TGTGCCAGCGGGGGAGGACTGAGCTATGGCTACACCTTC.